This record covers a single T cell receptor beta chain. The sample belongs to a study of blood T cell repertoires in COVID-19. Study context: Sources were T cells, B-cell-depleted T cells, or PBMCs; the material itself was cDNA or gDNA.

In the original analysis: Reference gene primer amplification gave nucleated cell count estimates. Generated by immunoSEQ multiplex PCR, the TCRdb table keeps only in-frame clones and is missing some. V, J and clone size were drawn from that table, and D and trimming were deduced from the DNA. Here the sample spans 110,000 or so clones, 80% being singletons. Trimming stripped 4 bases from V and 13 bases from J, with 13 bases between. This CDR3 spans 12 amino acids. Germline assignment: CDR1 SNHLY and CDR2 FYNNEI. This clonotype was sampled from a human donor in a cohort sampled during active or convalescent COVID-19. Specimen: peripheral blood. This sequence joins TRBV2 and TRBJ2-2, with D possibly matching TRBD2 (6 bases). CDR3 residues: CASSVRGSLLFF. For the CDR3, the DNA is TGTGCCAGCAGTGTCCGGGGGTCATTGCTGTTTTTT.